A selection of T cell receptor beta chains follows, all from one sample in a study of T cell responses to AZD1222 COVID-19 vaccine. Generated by immunoSEQ multiplex PCR, the TCRdb table keeps only in-frame clones and is missing some. In the table there are about 120,000 clones, under 95% of which are singletons. Sample: peripheral blood, taken 28 days after the second AZD1222 dose. Receptors were obtained from an adult who received the AZD1222 COVID-19 vaccine. CDR3s include the opening cysteine and the closing phenylalanine or tryptophan. The D gene is left open where the match is weak. Size is stated for part of the rows, as once, few or many counts, or as a class when the clone is expanded.

TRBJ2-3 | TRBV7-9 | TRBD2 | - | TGTGCCAGCAGCTTACTAGCGGGGAGCCTCACAGATACGCAGTATTTT | CASSLLAGSLTDTQYF
TRBJ2-1 | TRBV10-3 | TRBD2 | - | TGTGCCATCTCACCGACTAGCGGAGGCGGTGAGCAGTTCTTC | CAISPTSGGGEQFF
TRBJ1-5 | TRBV27 | - | - | TGTGCCAGCAAGCATGGCAATCAGCCCCAGCATTTT | CASKHGNQPQHF
TRBJ2-7 | TRBV5-6 | - | - | TGTGCCAGCAGCTTCTGGGGGAAATCCAGCGACGAGCAGTACTTC | CASSFWGKSSDEQYF
TRBJ2-1 | TRBV5-6 | - | - | TGTGCCAGCAGCTTGGGCTTCGGACGCAGAGAGATGAATGAGCAGTTCTTC | CASSLGFGRREMNEQFF
TRBJ2-7 | TRBV7-2 | - | once | TGTGCCAGCAGCTCCCGATTCGTTGGCGACGAGCAGTACTTC | CASSSRFVGDEQYF
TRBJ1-6 | TRBV5-6 | - | - | TGTGCCAGCAGCTTAGCCTGGGGGGCGAAGAATTCACCCCTCCACTTT | CASSLAWGAKNSPLHF
TRBJ1-2 | TRBV6-5 | - | few | TGTGCCAGCAGTTACCTTAGACAGGCCAACTATGGCTACACCTTC | CASSYLRQANYGYTF
TRBJ1-5 | TRBV5-1 | - | - | TGCGCCAGCAGCCCAAATAGCAATCAGCCCCAGCATTTT | CASSPNSNQPQHF
TRBJ1-2 | TRBV5-1 | - | - | TGCGCCAGCAGCTTGTCGCCGGGTTTCGGCTATGGCTACACCTTC | CASSLSPGFGYGYTF
TRBJ1-5 | TRBV6-2/TRBV6-3 | - | - | TGTGCCAGCAGTTACTCAGATCCGGGTTGGGGGCAGCCCCAGCATTTT | CASSYSDPGWGQPQHF
TRBJ2-3 | TRBV19 | TRBD2 | once | TGTGCCAGTGGGAGCGGGAGTCGGACAGATACGCAGTATTTT | CASGSGSRTDTQYF
TRBJ1-5 | TRBV2 | - | - | TGTGCCAGCAGTAGGACAGAAAATCAGCCCCAGCATTTT | CASSRTENQPQHF
TRBJ2-2 | TRBV14 | TRBD2 | - | TGTGCCAGCAGCCGTACCTGGGGGGGACTAGCGAACACCGGGGAGCTGTTTTTT | CASSRTWGGLANTGELFF
TRBJ2-7 | TRBV6-2/TRBV6-3 | TRBD1 | many | TGTGCCAGCAGTTACTCGACAGGGGCCCACTTC | CASSYSTGAHF
TRBJ2-7 | TRBV2 | - | - | TGTGCCAGCAGTTTCGGCCCCTACGAGCAGTACTTC | CASSFGPYEQYF
TRBJ1-2 | TRBV6-2/TRBV6-3 | - | - | TGTGCCAGCAGTATAACCTGGAGCCTTGAAGAATACTATGGCTACACCTTC | CASSITWSLEEYYGYTF
TRBJ2-1 | TRBV5-6 | - | - | TGTGCCAGCAGCTTTTTGGGGTATGAGCAGTTCTTC | CASSFLGYEQFF